The rows below give T cell receptor beta chains drawn from one sample of a study of T cell repertoires in cytomegalovirus infection. TCRdb processed the reads anew with MiXCR; each CDR3 protein has one entry. The sample lists roughly 730,000 distinct CDR3 sequences; 33% were seen once. These receptors' antigens are unknown. This specimen consisted of cultured PBMCs, obtained from culture after CMV antigen stimulation. The receptors come from a human donor in good health (CMV status not recorded). Some clones in this sample may be carry-over from other donors' samples. The CDR3 runs from the conserved cysteine through the conserved F or W. A D gene is named only where the DNA matches it firmly. Some rows have no size entry. The others give once, few or many, or a class for an expanded clone.

abundance	d_gene	v_gene	j_gene	CDR3nt	CDR3aa
few	TRBD2	TRBV7-6	TRBJ2-3	TGTGCCAGCAGTGAAAAAGGAGCGACTAGCGGGACAGATACGCAGTATTTT	CASSEKGATSGTDTQYF
-	-	TRBV28	TRBJ2-5	TGTGCCAGCAGTGCCCTTGGGGGGCGCGGGGAGACCCAGTACTTC	CASSALGGRGETQYF
-	-	TRBV12-3/TRBV12-4	TRBJ2-3	TGTGCCAGCAGCCCACAGATAACTGTCGATACGCAGTATTTT	CASSPQITVDTQYF
-	-	TRBV12-3/TRBV12-4	TRBJ1-1	TGTGCCAGCACCCTACAGATGAACACTGAAGCTTTCTTT	CASTLQMNTEAFF
-	-	TRBV5-1	TRBJ1-4	TGCGCCAGCAGCTTGGCGAGCAATGAAAAACTGTTTTTT	CASSLASNEKLFF
-	-	TRBV7-6	TRBJ2-7	TGTGCCAGCAGCAGATGGATCGGGGTAGCGCCCTACGAGCAGTACTTC	CASSRWIGVAPYEQYF
-	-	TRBV6-5	TRBJ1-2	TGTGCCAGCAGTTACTCGATTCCCCAGGGGTACTATGGCTACACCTTC	CASSYSIPQGYYGYTF
-	-	TRBV15	TRBJ2-3	TGTGCCACCAGCAGAGTTGCGGGACTAGATACGCAGTATTTT	CATSRVAGLDTQYF
-	-	TRBV7-9	TRBJ2-1	TGTGCCAGCAGGCCCTCAGGGGCGGCCTCCTACAATGAGCAGTTCTTC	CASRPSGAASYNEQFF
few	TRBD2	TRBV2	TRBJ2-3	TGTGCCAGCAGCTCTCGGGGGGGGCAGGATACGCAGTATTTT	CASSSRGGQDTQYF
few	-	TRBV7-8	TRBJ2-1	TGTGCCAGCAGTTCAAACCGGGACTCCAGAAGAAATGAGCAGTTCTTC	CASSSNRDSRRNEQFF
-	-	TRBV12-3/TRBV12-4	TRBJ1-3	TGTGCCAGCAGTCCACTCGCCTTCCCAGGAAACACCATATATTTT	CASSPLAFPGNTIYF
-	TRBD1	TRBV5-5	TRBJ1-5	TGTGCCAGCAGCCGGTTGTTGACAGGGGGCGTAGGTCAGCCCCAGCATTTT	CASSRLLTGGVGQPQHF
many	-	TRBV7-2	TRBJ2-2	TGTGCCAGCAGCCTTGGGTCTACTTGGGGGGGGGAGCTGTTTTTT	CASSLGSTWGGELFF
-	-	TRBV20-1	TRBJ2-1	TGCAGTGCTAGAGATCCGTCCGATTTGGACCTCCGCAATGAGCAGTTCTTC	CSARDPSDLDLRNEQFF
few	TRBD1	TRBV5-3	TRBJ1-2	TGTGCCAGCAGCTTGGAACAGGGGAACTATGGCTACACCTTC	CASSLEQGNYGYTF
-	TRBD2	TRBV6-6	TRBJ2-7	TGTGCCAGCAGTTACGGGACGACTAGCGGGGGCTACGAGCAGTACTTC	CASSYGTTSGGYEQYF
-	-	TRBV29-1	TRBJ2-7	TGCAGCGTTGCCCCGACGACAGTCTACGAGCAGTACTTC	CSVAPTTVYEQYF